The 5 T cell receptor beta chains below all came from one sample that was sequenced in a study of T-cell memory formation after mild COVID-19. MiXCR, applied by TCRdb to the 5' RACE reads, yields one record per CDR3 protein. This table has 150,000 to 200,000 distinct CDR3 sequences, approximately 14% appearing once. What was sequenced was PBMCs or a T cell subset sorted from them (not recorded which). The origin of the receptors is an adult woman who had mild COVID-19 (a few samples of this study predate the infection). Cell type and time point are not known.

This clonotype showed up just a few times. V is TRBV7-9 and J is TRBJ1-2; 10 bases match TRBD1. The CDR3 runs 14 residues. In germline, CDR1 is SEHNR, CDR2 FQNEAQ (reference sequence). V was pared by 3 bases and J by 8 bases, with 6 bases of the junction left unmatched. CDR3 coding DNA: TGTGCCAGCAGCTTGGGACAGGGGAGTAACGGCTACACCTTC. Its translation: CASSLGQGSNGYTF.

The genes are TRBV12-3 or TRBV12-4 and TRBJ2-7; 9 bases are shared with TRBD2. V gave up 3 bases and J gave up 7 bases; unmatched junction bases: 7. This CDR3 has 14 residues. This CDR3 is CASSFAGGPREQYF. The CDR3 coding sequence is TGTGCCAGCAGTTTTGCGGGAGGGCCGAGGGAGCAGTACTTC.

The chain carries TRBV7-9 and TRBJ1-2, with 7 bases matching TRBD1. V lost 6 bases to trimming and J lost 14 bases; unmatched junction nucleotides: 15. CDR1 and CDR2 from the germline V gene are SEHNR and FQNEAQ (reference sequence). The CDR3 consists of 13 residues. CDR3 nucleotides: TGTGCCAGCAGTTCGGGACAGCTCGCGGGTCTTACCTTC. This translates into CASSSGQLAGLTF.

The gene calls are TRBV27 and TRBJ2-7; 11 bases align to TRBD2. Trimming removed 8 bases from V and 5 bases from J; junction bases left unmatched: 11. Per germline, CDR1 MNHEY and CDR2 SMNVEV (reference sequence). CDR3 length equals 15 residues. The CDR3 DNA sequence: TGTGCCAGCGCTCCGGTAGCGGGGGGGCAAAACGAGCAGTACTTC. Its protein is CASAPVAGGQNEQYF.

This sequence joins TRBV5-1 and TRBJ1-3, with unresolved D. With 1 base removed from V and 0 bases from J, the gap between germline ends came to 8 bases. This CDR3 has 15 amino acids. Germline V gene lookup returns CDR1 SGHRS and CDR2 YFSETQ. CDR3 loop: CASSLIPDSGNTIYF. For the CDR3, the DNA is TGCGCCAGCAGCTTGATTCCAGACTCTGGAAACACCATATATTTT.